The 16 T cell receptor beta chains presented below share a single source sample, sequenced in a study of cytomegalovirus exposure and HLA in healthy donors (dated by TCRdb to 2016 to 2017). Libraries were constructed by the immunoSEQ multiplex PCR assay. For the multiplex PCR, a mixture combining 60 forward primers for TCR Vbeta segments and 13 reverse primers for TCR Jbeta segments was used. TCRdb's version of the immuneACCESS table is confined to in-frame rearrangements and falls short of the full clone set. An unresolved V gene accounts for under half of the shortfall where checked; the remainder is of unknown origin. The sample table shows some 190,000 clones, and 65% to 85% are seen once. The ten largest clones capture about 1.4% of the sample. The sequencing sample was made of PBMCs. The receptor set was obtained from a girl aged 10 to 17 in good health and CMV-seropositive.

CDR3 loop: CASSVVTVVEAFF. In DNA, the CDR3 is TGTGCCAGCAGCGTAGTCACGGTAGTTGAAGCTTTCTTT. This chain joins TRBV9 and TRBJ1-1; D not certain. Germline V gives CDR1 SGDLS, CDR2 YYNGEE. This CDR3 is built from 13 residues. The V end was cut by 0 bases, the J end by 7 bases, with 10 bases between.

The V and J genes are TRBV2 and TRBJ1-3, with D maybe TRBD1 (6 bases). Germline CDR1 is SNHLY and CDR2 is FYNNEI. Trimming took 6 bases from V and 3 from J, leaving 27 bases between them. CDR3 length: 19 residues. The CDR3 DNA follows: TGTGCCAGCAGCCAAAGGACAGTAGAGTACCTTAGTTTTGGAAACACCATATATTTT. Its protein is CASSQRTVEYLSFGNTIYF.

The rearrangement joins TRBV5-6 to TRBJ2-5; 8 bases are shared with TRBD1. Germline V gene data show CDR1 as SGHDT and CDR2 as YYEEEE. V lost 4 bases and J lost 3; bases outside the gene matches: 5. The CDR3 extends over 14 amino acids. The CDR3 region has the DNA TGTGCCAGCAGCCCCGGGACAGGAGAAGAGACCCAGTACTTC. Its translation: CASSPGTGEETQYF. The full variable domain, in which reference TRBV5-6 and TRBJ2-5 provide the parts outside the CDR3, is DAGVTQSPTHLIKTRGQQVTLRCSPKSGHDTVSWYQQALGQGPQFIFQYYEEEERQRGNFPDRFSGHQFPNYSSELNVNALLLGDSALYLCASSPGTGEETQYFGPGTRLLVL.

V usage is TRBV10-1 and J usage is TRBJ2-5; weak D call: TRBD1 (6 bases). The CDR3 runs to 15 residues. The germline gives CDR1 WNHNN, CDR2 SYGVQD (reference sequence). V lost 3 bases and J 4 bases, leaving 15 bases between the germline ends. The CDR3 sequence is CASSEGYRERETQYF. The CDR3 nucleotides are TGCGCCAGCAGTGAAGGCTACAGGGAAAGAGAGACCCAGTACTTC.

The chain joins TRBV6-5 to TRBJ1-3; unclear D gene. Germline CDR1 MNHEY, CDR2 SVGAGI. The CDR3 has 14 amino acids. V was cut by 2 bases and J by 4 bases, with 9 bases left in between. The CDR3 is CASSYPGSGNTIYF. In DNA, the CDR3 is TGTGCCAGCAGTTACCCCGGTTCGGGAAACACCATATATTTT.

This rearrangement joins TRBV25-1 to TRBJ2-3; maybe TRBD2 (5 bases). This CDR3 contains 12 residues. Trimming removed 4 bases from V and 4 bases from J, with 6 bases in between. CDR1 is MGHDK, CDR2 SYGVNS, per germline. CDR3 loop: CASSGGADTQYF. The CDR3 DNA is TGTGCCAGCAGTGGGGGAGCAGATACGCAGTATTTT.

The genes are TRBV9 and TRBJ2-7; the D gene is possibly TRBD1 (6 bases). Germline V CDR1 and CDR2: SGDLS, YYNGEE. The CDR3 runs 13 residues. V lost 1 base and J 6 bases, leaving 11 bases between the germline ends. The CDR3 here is CASSVQGWGEQYF. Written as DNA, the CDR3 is TGTGCCAGCAGCGTACAGGGGTGGGGCGAGCAGTACTTC.

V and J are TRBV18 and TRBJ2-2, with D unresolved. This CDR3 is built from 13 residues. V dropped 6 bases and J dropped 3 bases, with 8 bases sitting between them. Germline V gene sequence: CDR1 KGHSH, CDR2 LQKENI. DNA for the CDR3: TGTGCCAGCTCCGTACGGGACACCGGGGAGCTGTTTTTT. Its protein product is CASSVRDTGELFF.

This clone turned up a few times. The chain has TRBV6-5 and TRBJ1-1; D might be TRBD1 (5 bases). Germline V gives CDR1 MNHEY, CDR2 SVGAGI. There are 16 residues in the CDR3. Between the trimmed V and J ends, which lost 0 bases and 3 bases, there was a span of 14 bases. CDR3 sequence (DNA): TGTGCCAGCAGTTACTCGAAACAGGTCGGAGACACTGAAGCTTTCTTT. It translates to CASSYSKQVGDTEAFF.

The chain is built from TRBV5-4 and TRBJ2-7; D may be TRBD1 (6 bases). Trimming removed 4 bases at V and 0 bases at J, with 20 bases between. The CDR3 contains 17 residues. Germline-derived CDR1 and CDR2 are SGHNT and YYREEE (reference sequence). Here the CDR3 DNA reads TGTGCCAGCAGCCAAGGGCCCGGGACATTAAGCTCCTACGAGCAGTACTTC. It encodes CASSQGPGTLSSYEQYF.

DNA of the CDR3: TGTGCCAGCAGCTCCCAAATTAGCGGGAGGGGGGGCGAGCAGTACTTC. Translated: CASSSQISGRGGEQYF. This chain joins TRBV11-2 and TRBJ2-7; TRBD2 matches at 11 bases. CDR1 and CDR2 from the germline V gene are SGHAT and FQNNGV. V lost 4 bases and J lost 6; bases outside the gene matches: 11. The CDR3 covers 16 residues.

The CDR3 DNA follows: TGTGCCAGCAGCTCGGGACTAGCGAGCCCAGATACGCAGTATTTT. It is translated as CASSSGLASPDTQYF. The V gene is TRBV7-6, the J gene TRBJ2-3; 10 bases line up with TRBD2. CDR1 is SGHVS and CDR2 is FNYEAQ in the germline V gene. Losses at the gene ends were 4 bases for V and 4 bases for J; bases not matched to a gene: 5. The CDR3 extends over 15 amino acids.

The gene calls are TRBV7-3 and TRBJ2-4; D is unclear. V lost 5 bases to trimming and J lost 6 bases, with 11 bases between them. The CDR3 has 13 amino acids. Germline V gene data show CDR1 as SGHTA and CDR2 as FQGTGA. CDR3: CASSVKPGNIQYF. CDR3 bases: TGTGCCAGCAGCGTCAAGCCAGGAAACATTCAGTACTTC.

CDR3 amino acids: CASSFTYTGELFF. The CDR3 bases are TGTGCCAGCAGCTTCACATACACCGGGGAGCTGTTTTTT. The V and J genes are TRBV7-3 and TRBJ2-2, with no clear D. Trimming pared 3 bases from V and 3 bases from J, leaving 5 bases between. The germline CDR1 and CDR2 sequences are SGHTA and FQGTGA. This CDR3 contains 13 residues. The variable domain in full, with the rest retrieved from reference TRBV7-3 and TRBJ2-2, is GAGVSQTPSNKVTEKGKYVELRCDPISGHTALYWYRQSLGQGPEFLIYFQGTGAADDSGLPNDRFFAVRPEGSVSTLKIQRTERGDSAVYLCASSFTYTGELFFGEGSRLTVL.

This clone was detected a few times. The CDR3 reads CASLGLNTGELFF. DNA of the CDR3: TGTGCCAGCCTGGGACTCAACACCGGGGAGCTGTTTTTT. This chain links TRBV7-9 with TRBJ2-2; TRBD2 might be the D (6 bases). CDR3 size: 13 residues. CDR1 is SEHNR and CDR2 is FQNEAQ in the germline V gene (reference sequence). Trimming removed 8 bases at V and 2 bases at J, with 9 bases between.

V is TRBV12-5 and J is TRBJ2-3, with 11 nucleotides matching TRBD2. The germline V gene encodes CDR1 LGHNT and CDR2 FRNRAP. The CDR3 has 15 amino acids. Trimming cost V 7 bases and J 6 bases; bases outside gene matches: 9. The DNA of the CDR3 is TGTGCTAGTGCTCTACTAGCGGGAGTGGGGGATACGCAGTATTTT. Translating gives CASALLAGVGDTQYF.